A selection of T cell receptor beta chains follows, all from one sample in a study of T cell repertoires in cytomegalovirus infection. TCRdb re-derived calls from the reads in MiXCR, one entry per CDR3 protein. The table shows roughly 760,000 distinct CDR3 sequences, with 35% occurring only once. Sequencing used PBMCs. Source of these receptors: a human donor in good health (CMV status not recorded). Some clones in this sample may be carry-over from other donors' samples. Both conserved end residues are part of each CDR3. The D gene is left open where the match is weak. Size is omitted from some rows. Given values are once, few, many or a class for expanded clones.

TRBD1	TRBV6-5	few	TRBJ1-1	TGTGCCAGCACCTCCCTCGGGACAGGGAGCACTGAAGCTTTCTTT	CASTSLGTGSTEAFF
TRBD2	TRBV29-1	-	TRBJ2-5	TGCAGCGTTGCACCGGGACTAGCGGGAGGACTAGCAGAGACCCAGTACTTC	CSVAPGLAGGLAETQYF
TRBD2	TRBV28	-	TRBJ2-4	TGTGCCCTCAGTACTAATAGCGGGAGGTTCCAAAACATTCAGTACTTC	CALSTNSGRFQNIQYF
TRBD1	TRBV19	-	TRBJ1-5	TGTGCCAGCGCTGCGGGACAGGGGGAGTATAGCAATCAGCCCCAGCATTTT	CASAAGQGEYSNQPQHF
-	TRBV20-1	-	TRBJ1-1	TGCAGTGCTAGAGATTATCGACAGCCCTTGAACACTGAAGCTTTCTTT	CSARDYRQPLNTEAFF
TRBD2	TRBV27	-	TRBJ2-3	TGTGCCAGCAGTTTATTGGGACTAGCGGGGGAAGGCACAGATACGCAGTATTTT	CASSLLGLAGEGTDTQYF
-	TRBV7-9	few	TRBJ2-3	TGTGCCAGCAGCTTAGTCCAGATCTTCGAGTTCCGAGCTAGCACAGATACGCAGTATTTT	CASSLVQIFEFRASTDTQYF
TRBD2	TRBV7-9	-	TRBJ2-3	TGTGCCAGCAGCTCCGGACTAGTCGGTATCACAGATACGCATTCTTTT	CASSSGLVGITDTHSF
-	TRBV6-1	few	TRBJ2-7	TGTGCCAGCAGTGAACGAACGGTTACCTACGAGCAGTACTTC	CASSERTVTYEQYF
TRBD2	TRBV19	few	TRBJ2-6	TGTGCCAGTCAACTAGCGGGAGGGCTAGGGGCCAACGTCCTGACTTTC	CASQLAGGLGANVLTF
TRBD2	TRBV28	-	TRBJ2-3	TGTGCCAGCAGTTTCTTCGGGACTAGCGGGACCGATACGCAGTATTTT	CASSFFGTSGTDTQYF
-	TRBV19	few	TRBJ1-1	TGTGCCAGTAGTATAACGGGAAGGGCGGGAACTGAAGCTTTCTTT	CASSITGRAGTEAFF
TRBD1	TRBV7-9	many	TRBJ2-7	TGTGCCAGCAGCTTAAGGCCTACAGGGGAAACCTACGAGCAGTACTTC	CASSLRPTGETYEQYF
-	TRBV7-2	many	TRBJ1-6	TGTGCCAGCAGCTTAGTACCGCGAAAAGATTCACCCCTCCACTTT	CASSLVPRKDSPLHF
TRBD2	TRBV20-1	-	TRBJ2-5	TGCAGTGTTGGGGAAGGTGCGGCGGGGGGGACCCAAGAGACCCAGTACTTC	CSVGEGAAGGTQETQYF
-	TRBV6-8	-	TRBJ2-2	TGTGCCAGCAGTTACTCTGGGGCAGCGACCGGGGAGCTGTTTTTT	CASSYSGAATGELFF
-	TRBV24-1	-	TRBJ2-2	TGTGCCACCAGTGCCAGGAAAAACACCGGGGAGCTGTTTTTT	CATSARKNTGELFF
-	TRBV7-6	-	TRBJ2-3	TGTGCCAGCAGCGCCGACACCTGGAACACAGATACGCAGTATTTT	CASSADTWNTDTQYF
TRBD1	TRBV19	few	TRBJ1-5	TGTGCCAGTAGTATAGATCGAAGGACAGGGTTGAAGCCCCAGCATTTT	CASSIDRRTGLKPQHF
-	TRBV12-3/TRBV12-4	-	TRBJ1-3	TGTGCCAGCAACTCCCCCGAGCACACCATATATTTT	CASNSPEHTIYF